This record concerns one T cell receptor (beta chain) sequence. Its antigen is currently unknown. Germline V gene data show CDR1 as LNHDA and CDR2 as SQIVND (reference sequence). The J segment lost 6 bases and the V segment lost 8 bases, leaving 1 base of the junction unmatched. The CDR3 runs to 13 residues. This record comes from a study of CD8+CD57+ T cells in acquired aplastic anemia. About the study: Around 3.5 ug was the average amount of DNA from sorted CD4+ and CD8+ cells. Average CD4+ read depth in healthy donors was roughly 10 million reads. Study findings and constraints: In common between the patients and the controls were more than 25 CD8+ CDR3 sequences.

It was genomic DNA that served as the template for profiling TCR beta VDJ and CDR3. TCRdb independently ran MiXCR on the reads; one entry per CDR3 protein. The table has some 47,000 distinct CDR3 sequences, around 72% seen once. The V gene is TRBV19, the J gene TRBJ1-6, with 10 bases identical to TRBD1. The clonotype comes from a human donor in good health, serving as a control. The sample comprised sorted CD4+, CD8+, or CD8+CD57+ T cells (not recorded which) from PBMCs. CDR3 in DNA: TGTGCCAGTCGGGACAGGGGTAATTCACCCCTCCACTTT. Translating gives CASRDRGNSPLHF.